The subject of this entry is one T cell receptor (beta chain). Its cognate antigen has yet to be identified. One base away there is no much larger clone; base qualities are not given. Trimming takes 2 bases from V and 5 bases from J, and the germline ends sit 13 bases apart. The CDR3, from cysteine to phenylalanine, totals 16 residues. Only the CDR3 DNA is retained, 48 bases long and in frame from the first base. Reading the germline V gene gives CDR1 ENHRY and CDR2 SYGVKD. The sample belongs to a study of post-analysis software for immune sequencing data (dated by TCRdb to between 2015 and 2016). Describing the broader study: Recorded disease courses included relapsing-remitting, secondary progressive and progressive-relapsing multiple sclerosis, with some patients lacking subtype annotation. A subset of samples was prepared in parallel using single-end sample barcoding, then pooled and co-amplified after Illumina adapter ligation. The patient repertoires were set against 11 previously published healthy control repertoires from donors whose ages ranged from roughly 6 to 27 years. What the study reported, not specific to this receptor: Roughly 5 TRBV segments, including TRBV5-6, TRBV5-1 and TRBV20-1, were significantly more frequent in patients than controls. Direct clustering with F measure revealed strong co-clustering of samples prepared in the same batch, which led to a batch-effect correction. The multiple sclerosis patient group was slightly younger than the control group. Significantly lower normalized Chao1 diversity was found in multiple sclerosis patients than in controls, suggesting substantial peripheral T-cell clonal expansion.

Receptor amplification or capture employed PCR. Sequencing was performed on an Illumina HiSeq 2500. To reduce PCR and sequencing biases, unique molecular identifiers were built into the TCR beta cDNA libraries. Roughly 0.5 million cDNA molecules were obtained per 1 to 10 million input T cells, so each molecule approximated one T cell. The patient libraries were prepared and sequenced with the same protocol used for the earlier healthy control dataset. Within a given batch, samples were prepared together, multiplexed and sequenced on the same HiSeq lane. Turning to the authors' computational methods: MIGEC handled the raw barcoded reads, throwing out single-read molecular identifier groups before consensus assembly and CDR3 extraction. VDJtools was used for post-analysis of the clonotype tables, with diversity normalized by down-sampling every dataset to the smallest sample size. To correct batch-related cross-sample contamination, repertoire overlap clustering matched CDR3 amino acid sequences but not nucleotide sequences. TCRdb redid the processing of the public reads, applying fastp at Q25 and MiXCR, and retained in-frame beta chains. A single entry per CDR3 protein holds the most common genes and DNA from its merged rows. TCRdb, not the authors, supplied the V and J calls. Recorded for this sample are 600,000 to 750,000 distinct CDR3 sequences; over 45% of them occurred a single time. The ten largest clones capture about 11% of the sample.

To demonstrate the VDJtools post-analysis software, TCR beta repertoires were profiled from the peripheral blood of some 12 young patients with multiple sclerosis. The multiple sclerosis patients were children and adolescents ranging in age from about 6 to 17 years. Sequenced sample: blood. This clonotype was obtained from a girl aged 2-9 years with multiple sclerosis. The chain is encoded by TRBV10-3 joined to TRBJ1-6; TRBD1 could be the D gene, as 5 bases match. The DNA is as follows: TGTGCCATCAGTGAGCAGGGCAGAGCAGATAATTCACCCCTCCACTTT. Its protein product is CAISEQGRADNSPLHF.